The clone carrying this T cell receptor (beta chain) came up once. It is likely a read error, because the conserved phenylalanine at the end of the CDR3 is missing. The data were taken from a study of blood T cells in healthy people across ages. The V gene's germline CDR1 is SQVTM and CDR2 ANQGSEA. Trimming stripped 5 bases from V and 4 bases from J, with 5 bases between. The CDR3 consists of 10 residues. Whenever a sample was processed, at least 6 million PBMCs were isolated. With a J-beta primer mix and a sample-barcoded 5' primer, a second PCR ran about 7 to 12 cycles. One entry per CDR3 protein, called by TCRdb with MiXCR from the 5' RACE reads. The sample has fewer than 2 million distinct CDR3 sequences, 35% to 50% seen once; the top ten hold more than 20%.

V usage is TRBV29-1 and J usage is TRBJ1-2, with unresolved D. This sequence originates from a human donor in good health. Sequences were obtained from blood. The CDR3 DNA follows: TGCAGCGTTTATTCCTATGGCTACACCTGC. This codes for CSVYSYGYTC.